These 9 T cell receptor beta chains were sequenced from one sample in a study of blood T cell repertoires in COVID-19. Clones were read by immunoSEQ multiplex PCR, and TCRdb kept only the in-frame ones, dropping some. Found here are about 270,000 clones, around 86% of them singletons; the top ten hold approximately 9.4%. The sequenced material came from peripheral blood. These receptors all stem from a man aged 40-49 years who had recovered from COVID-19.

The chain couples TRBV6-5 to TRBJ2-7; TRBD1 agrees at 9 bases. Germline V gene sequence: CDR1 MNHEY, CDR2 SVGAGI. The CDR3 extends over 15 amino acids. The trim removed 4 bases at V and 4 bases at J, leaving 8 bases unmatched. In DNA, the CDR3 is TGTGCCAGCAGTTCCACCGGGACAGGGTTGTACGAGCAGTACTTC. It yields the protein CASSSTGTGLYEQYF.

V gene TRBV4-1 combines with J gene TRBJ2-3; 8 bases map to TRBD2. Germline CDR1 and CDR2: MGHRA and YSYEKL. After removal of 0 bases from V and 6 bases from J, the junction contained 11 bases not matched to a gene. The CDR3 is 17 amino acids. CDR3 in DNA: TGCGCCAGCAGCCAAGATTTGCGGGGGGTTCCTGGGGATACGCAGTATTTT. Translated, it gives CASSQDLRGVPGDTQYF.

The chain uses TRBV6-2 or TRBV6-3 and TRBJ2-5; the match to TRBD1 covers 9 bases. Germline V CDR1 and CDR2: MNHEY, SVGEGT. V shed 2 bases and J 5 bases; nucleotides not matched to a gene: 12. This CDR3 is built from 17 residues. This CDR3 is CASSYLSPGTGRETQYF. CDR3 nucleotide sequence: TGTGCCAGCAGTTACCTCAGTCCCGGGACAGGGCGGGAGACCCAGTACTTC.

The chain couples TRBV13 to TRBJ1-4, with a possible D match to TRBD1 (6 bases). The CDR3 has 14 residues. The germline V gene has CDR1 PRHDT and CDR2 FYEKMQ (reference sequence). V was shortened by 2 bases and J by 6 bases, with 10 bases between the two germline ends. The DNA of the CDR3 is TGTGCCAGCAGCTTAAAACAGGGCCATGAAAAACTGTTTTTT. Amino acids: CASSLKQGHEKLFF. Supplemented by reference TRBV13 and TRBJ1-4, the full variable domain reads AAGVIQSPRHLIKEKRETATLKCYPIPRHDTVYWYQQGPGQDPQFLISFYEKMQSDKGSIPDRFSAQQFSDYHSELNMSSLELGDSALYFCASSLKQGHEKLFFGSGTQLSVL.

The CDR3 sequence: CASSFDSSSYNEQFF. The CDR3 DNA reads TGTGCCAGCAGCTTCGACTCGAGCTCCTACAATGAGCAGTTCTTC. The chain couples TRBV11-3 to TRBJ2-1; D is uncertain. V lost 3 bases and J 0 bases, leaving 9 bases between the germline ends. CDR3 size: 15 residues. Looked up from germline, CDR1 is SGHNT and CDR2 is YENEEA.

This rearrangement joins TRBV5-8 to TRBJ2-7, with TRBD1 identical over 10 bases. The CDR3 runs 12 residues. With V trimmed by 4 bases and J by 6 bases, 1 base remained unmatched. CDR1 and CDR2 from the germline V gene are SGHTS and YDEGEE. CDR3 coding DNA: TGTGCCAGCAGCGACAGGGGGCGCGAGCAGTACTTC. This gives the protein CASSDRGREQYF.

A word on this clone: Distinct nucleotide sequences in the sample also encode this CDR3. This chain uses TRBV30 with TRBJ2-7, with 8 bases lining up with TRBD1. The V gene's germline CDR1 is GTSNPN and CDR2 SVGIG (reference sequence). CDR3 length: 12 amino acids. Trimming at V came to 5 bases and at J to 1 base, leaving 1 base not matched to a gene. CDR3 sequence (DNA): TGTGCCTGGCGGACAGGGTCCTACGAGCAGTACTTC. Its translation is CAWRTGSYEQYF.

The chain combines TRBV29-1 with TRBJ2-6; TRBD1 matches at 8 bases. Germline V gene data show CDR1 as SQVTM and CDR2 as ANQGSEA. CDR3 length: 19 amino acids. V lost 2 bases to trimming and J lost 0 bases; unmatched junction nucleotides: 12. The CDR3 sequence: CSVESGTGSIFSGANVLTF. The DNA for the CDR3 is TGCAGCGTTGAATCCGGGACAGGAAGTATTTTCTCTGGGGCCAACGTCCTGACTTTC. Full variable domain (remainder filled in from reference TRBV29-1 and TRBJ2-6): SAVISQKPSRDICQRGTSLTIQCQVDSQVTMMFWYRQQPGQSLTLIATANQGSEATYESGFVIDKFPISRPNLTFSTLTVSNMSPEDSSIYLCSVESGTGSIFSGANVLTFGAGSRLTVL.

The chain combines TRBV14 with TRBJ1-2; 9 nucleotides agree with TRBD1. This CDR3 comprises 14 residues. After removal of 4 bases from V and 8 bases from J, the junction contained 8 bases not matched to a gene. Germline CDR1 SGHDN, CDR2 FVKESK. The CDR3 here is CASSLRGQGGGYTF. In nucleotides, the CDR3 is TGTGCCAGCAGCCTACGGGGACAGGGTGGCGGCTACACCTTC.